Listed here are 28 T cell receptor beta chains from one sample, sequenced in a study of T-cell reconstitution after alpha-beta-depleted transplantation in children. TCRbeta library preparation incorporated unique molecular identifiers. Using its own MiXCR run on the PCR reads, TCRdb lists one record per CDR3 protein. The sample shows about 310,000 distinct CDR3 sequences, approximately 20% of them seen only once. The sample was PBMCs, mostly from graft donor cells, taken 180 days after TCRalphabeta/CD19-depleted stem cell transplant. The receptor source for this set is a male patient under 18 who had a stem cell transplant for acute lymphoblastic leukemia, so the T cells may come from the graft donor.

V is TRBV21-1 and J is TRBJ2-7; the table's D call TRBD2 went unverified against the DNA. TRBV21-1 is a pseudogene segment. The CDR3 is 17 residues long. The DNA for the CDR3 is TGTGCCAGCAGCAAAGAGGAGGAAGCTAGCGGGAGAAACGAGCAGTACTTC. The encoded protein is CASSKEEEASGRNEQYF.

This clonotype has only a few counts. The V gene is TRBV20-1, the J gene TRBJ2-1; 8 bases are a match to TRBD2. Germline V gives CDR1 DFQATT, CDR2 SNEGSKA (reference sequence). V shed 4 bases and J 4 bases; nucleotides not matched to a gene: 9. This CDR3 is 15 amino acids long. CDR3 nucleotides: TGCAGTGCTATCTCCACTAGCGGAGATTACAATGAGCAGTTCTTC. Its translation: CSAISTSGDYNEQFF.

The table lists this clonotype with a few counts. This chain links TRBV7-9 with TRBJ1-1, with a tentative D call TRBD1 (5 bases). V lost 6 bases and J lost 5, with 10 bases in between. Germline V gives CDR1 SEHNR, CDR2 FQNEAQ (reference sequence). This CDR3 spans 12 amino acids. In nucleotides, the CDR3 is TGTGCCAGCAGGGGGCGAGGGACTGAAGCTTTCTTT. Translating gives CASRGRGTEAFF.

This clonotype came up a few times. V gene TRBV20-1 combines with J gene TRBJ2-1; no clear D. This CDR3 spans 15 amino acids. Germline CDR1 reads DFQATT; CDR2 reads SNEGSKA (reference sequence). Trimming removed 2 bases from V and 4 bases from J, with 15 bases in between. CDR3 bases: TGCAGTGCTAGATTAGGGTCATTGGGGTACAATGAGCAGTTCTTC. It is translated as CSARLGSLGYNEQFF.

This clonotype has more than one count but fewer than ten. The chain combines TRBV27 with TRBJ2-2; D unresolved. This CDR3 spans 15 amino acids. With 6 bases removed from V and 4 bases from J, the gap between germline ends came to 15 bases. Germline V gene sequence: CDR1 MNHEY, CDR2 SMNVEV (reference sequence). The DNA of the CDR3 is TGTGCCAGCAGATGGGTTGGTCCCTTCACCGGGGAGCTGTTTTTT. The encoded protein is CASRWVGPFTGELFF.

This clonotype has a handful of counts. This chain uses TRBV20-1 with TRBJ2-5; a possible D gene is TRBD1 (5 bases). The CDR3 loop spans 16 amino acids. In germline, CDR1 is DFQATT, CDR2 SNEGSKA (reference sequence). With 1 base removed from V and 0 bases from J, the gap between germline ends came to 15 bases. The CDR3 is CSARVSDRFYQETQYF. CDR3 bases: TGCAGTGCTAGAGTTTCTGACAGATTTTACCAAGAGACCCAGTACTTC.

This clonotype was observed a handful of times. The chain uses TRBV29-1 and TRBJ1-2; D perhaps matches TRBD1 (5 bases). This CDR3 is built from 11 residues. Germline CDR1 SQVTM, CDR2 ANQGSEA. Trimming took off 6 bases at V and 1 base at J, with 6 bases between the two ends. In DNA form, the CDR3 reads TGCAGCGTGGGGGATAACTATGGCTACACCTTC. Residues: CSVGDNYGYTF. Supplemented by reference TRBV29-1 and TRBJ1-2, the full variable domain reads SAVISQKPSRDICQRGTSLTIQCQVDSQVTMMFWYRQQPGQSLTLIATANQGSEATYESGFVIDKFPISRPNLTFSTLTVSNMSPEDSSIYLCSVGDNYGYTFGSGTRLTVV.

This CDR3 reads CAGGGGPGLAGGSYSYEQYF. The CDR3 region has the DNA TGTGCCGGAGGTGGTGGACCGGGACTAGCGGGAGGGTCCTACTCCTACGAGCAGTACTTC. The genes are TRBV6-2 or TRBV6-3 and TRBJ2-7; 16 bases map to TRBD2. The CDR3 spans 20 residues. CDR1 MNHEY and CDR2 SVGEGT come from the germline V gene. After removal of 11 bases from V and 0 bases from J, the junction contained 19 bases not matched to a gene.

The V call is TRBV5-1, the J call TRBJ1-5, with D perhaps TRBD1 (6 bases). Germline loops: CDR1 SGHRS, CDR2 YFSETQ. The CDR3 length is 15 residues. The V end was cut by 5 bases, the J end by 5 bases, with 17 bases between. CDR3 amino acids: CASSVGGPWDQPQHF. CDR3 bases: TGCGCCAGCAGTGTGGGGGGGCCGTGGGATCAGCCCCAGCATTTT.

The chain combines TRBV5-1 with TRBJ2-5, with 9 bases fitting TRBD2. Germline CDR1 is SGHRS and CDR2 is YFSETQ. The CDR3 runs to 17 residues. Trimming cost V 4 bases and J 7 bases; bases outside gene matches: 17. CDR3 coding DNA: TGCGCCAGCAGCGGTCGGCTAGCGGGATCCGCCGTGGGGACCCAGTACTTC. Translated: CASSGRLAGSAVGTQYF. The entire variable domain, with the rest obtained from reference TRBV5-1 and TRBJ2-5, is as follows: KAGVTQTPRYLIKTRGQQVTLSCSPISGHRSVSWYQQTPGQGLQFLFEYFSETQRNKGNFPGRFSGRQFSNSRSEMNVSTLELGDSALYLCASSGRLAGSAVGTQYFGPGTRLLVL.

A few counts support this clonotype. The chain is built from TRBV5-1 and TRBJ2-6; weak D call: TRBD2 (6 bases). The V end lost 4 bases, the J end lost 0 bases, and 11 bases lay between the germline ends. There are 16 residues in the CDR3. Germline CDR1 and CDR2: SGHRS and YFSETQ. CDR3 region: CASSIRTISGANVLTF. In DNA, the CDR3 is TGCGCCAGCAGCATCAGGACTATCTCTGGGGCCAACGTCCTGACTTTC.

The chain carries TRBV12-3 or TRBV12-4 and TRBJ2-1; D possibly corresponds to TRBD1 (5 bases). The CDR3 covers 12 residues. V was shortened by 7 bases and J by 5 bases, with 9 bases between the two germline ends. Here the CDR3 reads CASTLRDNEQFF. As DNA, the CDR3 is TGTGCCAGCACCCTCAGGGACAATGAGCAGTTCTTC.

The chain carries TRBV28 and TRBJ2-1; D tentatively fits TRBD1 or TRBD2 (5 bases each). This CDR3 contains 14 residues. V was trimmed by 1 base and J by 8 bases, leaving 12 bases between them. Germline lookup yields CDR1 MDHEN and CDR2 SYDVKM. Written as DNA, the CDR3 is TGTGCCAGCAGTTTATTTGAAGGGGACGATGAGCAGTTCTTC. Protein product: CASSLFEGDDEQFF.

In its sample, this clonotype was seen a few times. This chain uses TRBV11-2 with TRBJ1-2; TRBD1 agrees at 8 bases. Germline V gene data show CDR1 as SGHAT and CDR2 as FQNNGV. The ends lost 5 bases at V and 4 bases at J; junction bases unmatched: 3. CDR3 length: 13 residues. This CDR3 is CASSRQGSYGYTF. CDR3 in DNA: TGTGCCAGCAGCCGACAGGGGTCCTATGGCTACACCTTC.

This clonotype was counted a few times. The chain recombines TRBV7-3 with TRBJ2-1; 7 bases line up with TRBD2. This CDR3 spans 13 amino acids. The germline CDR1 and CDR2 sequences are SGHTA and FQGTGA. V trimming: 5 bases; J trimming: 7 bases; junction bases outside the gene matches: 5. The CDR3 spells CASSDRLANEQFF. CDR3 sequence (DNA): TGTGCCAGCAGCGATAGACTAGCTAATGAGCAGTTCTTC.

This clonotype was counted only a few times. The rearrangement links TRBV18 to TRBJ2-7, with D hard to call. Trimming shortened V by 6 bases and J by 4 bases, and 19 bases separated the two germline ends. The CDR3 contains 15 residues. Germline CDR1 reads KGHSH; CDR2 reads LQKENI. In DNA, the CDR3 is TGTGCCAGCTCTCCCGATCAAGGCCCCCCGTACGAGCAGTACTTC. It codes for CASSPDQGPPYEQYF.

This clonotype was seen a handful of times. The chain joins TRBV6-5 to TRBJ2-3; D remains ambiguous. Germline assignment: CDR1 MNHEY and CDR2 SVGAGI. The CDR3 covers 14 residues. V shed 4 bases and J shed 2 bases, with 10 bases lying between them. CDR3 DNA: TGTGCCAGCAGTTCTATATCCGTCACAGATACGCAGTATTTT. Translated, it gives CASSSISVTDTQYF.

The chain couples TRBV20-1 to TRBJ1-1; no definite D call. The CDR3 consists of 12 residues. CDR1 DFQATT and CDR2 SNEGSKA come from the germline V gene (reference sequence). Deletions cut 7 bases from V and 0 bases from J, with 9 bases between. CDR3: CSGSPMNTEAFF. The CDR3 DNA is TGCAGTGGGTCGCCCATGAACACTGAAGCTTTCTTT.

This clonotype was detected many times. The chain recombines TRBV5-1 with TRBJ2-7; D is unclear. Trimming cost V 4 bases and J 3 bases, with 17 bases left between them. The CDR3 totals 15 residues. Germline lookup yields CDR1 SGHRS and CDR2 YFSETQ. The CDR3 bases are TGCGCCAGCAGCCTTCGGCCGTCAAGACGCTACGAGCAGTACTTC. As protein: CASSLRPSRRYEQYF.

The chain carries TRBV7-7 and TRBJ2-1, with TRBD2 identical over 16 bases. The germline V gene has CDR1 SSHAT and CDR2 FNYEAQ (reference sequence). CDR3 size: 14 residues. Trimming cost V 5 bases and J 16 bases; bases outside gene matches: 8. The chain's CDR3 is CASSPGGLAGGQFF. CDR3 nucleotides: TGTGCCAGCAGCCCAGGGGGACTAGCGGGAGGGCAATTCTTC.

This clonotype was counted a few times. This chain joins TRBV7-3 and TRBJ2-1; tentatively, D is TRBD1 or TRBD2 (5 bases each). Germline V gene sequence: CDR1 SGHTA, CDR2 FQGTGA. Trimming left V 0 bases short and J 0 bases short, with 18 bases between. CDR3 length: 19 residues. Here the CDR3 reads CASSLTGVGWKTSYNEQFF. CDR3 sequence (DNA): TGTGCCAGCAGCTTAACGGGGGTGGGTTGGAAGACCTCCTACAATGAGCAGTTCTTC. Full variable domain (rest looked up from reference TRBV7-3 and TRBJ2-1): GAGVSQTPSNKVTEKGKYVELRCDPISGHTALYWYRQSLGQGPEFLIYFQGTGAADDSGLPNDRFFAVRPEGSVSTLKIQRTERGDSAVYLCASSLTGVGWKTSYNEQFFGPGTRLTVL.

The chain has TRBV7-2 and TRBJ1-5, with D uncertain. This CDR3 spans 14 amino acids. Trimming cost V 2 bases and J 3 bases, with 8 bases left between them. Germline CDR1 SGHTA, CDR2 FQGNSA. The CDR3 loop reads CASSLWQNNQPQHF. CDR3 nucleotides: TGTGCCAGCAGCTTATGGCAGAACAATCAGCCCCAGCATTTT.

The V call is TRBV27, the J call TRBJ1-2, with 9 positions matching TRBD1. The CDR3 covers 15 residues. Per the germline V gene, CDR1 is MNHEY and CDR2 is SMNVEV (reference sequence). The V segment lost 1 base and the J segment 6 bases; nucleotides outside the gene matches: 6. DNA for the CDR3: TGTGCCAGCAGTTTATACACAGGGGGCTTTGATGGCTACACCTTC. Amino acid sequence: CASSLYTGGFDGYTF.

The genes are TRBV9 and TRBJ2-1, with 9 bases identical to TRBD2. There are 16 residues in the CDR3. Germline V lookup: CDR1 SGDLS, CDR2 YYNGEE. Trimming took 2 bases from V and 3 from J; bases not matched to a gene: 6. The CDR3 is CASSVSGRDYYNEQFF. The CDR3 DNA is TGTGCCAGCAGCGTTAGCGGGAGAGACTACTACAATGAGCAGTTCTTC.

The V and J genes are TRBV27 and TRBJ2-7; no clear D gene. CDR3 length equals 13 residues. The germline V gene has CDR1 MNHEY and CDR2 SMNVEV (reference sequence). Trimming removed 8 bases at V and 0 bases at J, with 11 bases between. This CDR3 is CASRPLSSYEQYF. Here the CDR3 DNA reads TGTGCCAGCCGGCCGTTGAGCTCCTACGAGCAGTACTTC.

V usage is TRBV15 and J usage is TRBJ2-7, with 8 bases identical to TRBD2. This CDR3 has 14 amino acids. Losses at the gene ends were 1 base for V and 6 bases for J; bases not matched to a gene: 5. Germline V gene sequence: CDR1 LNHNV, CDR2 YYDKDF (reference sequence). The CDR3 sequence: CATSRVAGRAEQYF. CDR3 coding DNA: TGTGCCACCAGCAGAGTGGCCGGGAGGGCCGAGCAGTACTTC.

This chain joins TRBV12-3 or TRBV12-4 and TRBJ2-7; D perhaps matches TRBD2 (5 bases). CDR3 length equals 11 residues. V shed 7 bases and J shed 3 bases, with 7 bases lying between them. The CDR3: CASTEDYEQYF. The CDR3 DNA follows: TGTGCCAGCACGGAGGACTACGAGCAGTACTTC.

This clonotype was picked up a small number of times. The chain has TRBV9 and TRBJ2-7; D gene ambiguous. This CDR3 region has 14 residues. Germline CDR1 SGDLS, CDR2 YYNGEE. V lost 0 bases to trimming and J lost 5 bases, with 12 bases between them. DNA for the CDR3: TGTGCCAGCAGCGTAGAAACCCTTTGGCACGAGCAGTACTTC. Translating gives CASSVETLWHEQYF. The full variable domain, completed using reference TRBV9 and TRBJ2-7, is DSGVTQTPKHLITATGQRVTLRCSPRSGDLSVYWYQQSLDQGLQFLIQYYNGEERAKGNILERFSAQQFPDLHSELNLSSLELGDSALYFCASSVETLWHEQYFGPGTRLTVT.